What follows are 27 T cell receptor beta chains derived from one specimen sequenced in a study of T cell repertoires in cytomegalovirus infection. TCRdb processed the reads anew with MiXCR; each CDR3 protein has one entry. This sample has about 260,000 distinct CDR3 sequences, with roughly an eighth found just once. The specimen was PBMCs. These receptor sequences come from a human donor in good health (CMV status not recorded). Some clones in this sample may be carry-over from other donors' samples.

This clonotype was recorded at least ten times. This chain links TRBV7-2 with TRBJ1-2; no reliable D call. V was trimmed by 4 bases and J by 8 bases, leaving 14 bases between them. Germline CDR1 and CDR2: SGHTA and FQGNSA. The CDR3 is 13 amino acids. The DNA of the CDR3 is TGTGCCAGCAGCTCTCCGGGCCCCTTGGGCTACACCTTC. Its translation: CASSSPGPLGYTF. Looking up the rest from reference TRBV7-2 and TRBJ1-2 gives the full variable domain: GAGVSQSPSNKVTEKGKDVELRCDPISGHTALYWYRQSLGQGLEFLIYFQGNSAPDKSGLPSDRFSAERTGGSVSTLTIQRTQQEDSAVYLCASSSPGPLGYTFGSGTRLTVV.

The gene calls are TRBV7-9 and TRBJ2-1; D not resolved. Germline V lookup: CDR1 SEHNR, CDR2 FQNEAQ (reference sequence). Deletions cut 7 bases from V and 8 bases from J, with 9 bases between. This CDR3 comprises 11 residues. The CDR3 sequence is CASTRDHEQFF. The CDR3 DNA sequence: TGTGCCAGCACCCGTGACCATGAGCAGTTCTTC.

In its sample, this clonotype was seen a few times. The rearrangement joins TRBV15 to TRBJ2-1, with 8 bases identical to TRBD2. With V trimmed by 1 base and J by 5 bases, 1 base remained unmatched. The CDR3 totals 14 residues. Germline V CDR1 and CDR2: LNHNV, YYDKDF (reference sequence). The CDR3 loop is CATSRGGGNNEQFF. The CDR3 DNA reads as TGTGCCACCAGCAGAGGCGGGGGGAACAATGAGCAGTTCTTC.

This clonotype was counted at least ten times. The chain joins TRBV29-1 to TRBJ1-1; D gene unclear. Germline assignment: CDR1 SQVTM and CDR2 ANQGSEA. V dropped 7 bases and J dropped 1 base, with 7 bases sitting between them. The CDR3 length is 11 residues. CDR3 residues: CSGRGNTEAFF. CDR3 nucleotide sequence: TGCAGCGGACGAGGGAACACTGAAGCTTTCTTT.

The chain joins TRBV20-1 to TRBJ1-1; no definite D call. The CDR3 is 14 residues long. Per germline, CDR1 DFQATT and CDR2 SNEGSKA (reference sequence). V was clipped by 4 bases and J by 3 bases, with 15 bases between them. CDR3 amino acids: CSANPKGADTEAFF. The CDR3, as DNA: TGCAGTGCTAATCCTAAGGGAGCTGACACTGAAGCTTTCTTT.

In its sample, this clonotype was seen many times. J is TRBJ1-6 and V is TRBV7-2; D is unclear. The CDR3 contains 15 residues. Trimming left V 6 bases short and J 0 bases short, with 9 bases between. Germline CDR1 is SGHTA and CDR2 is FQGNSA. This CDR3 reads CASRLTGSYNSPLHF. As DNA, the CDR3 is TGTGCCAGCAGACTGACGGGCTCCTATAATTCACCCCTCCACTTT. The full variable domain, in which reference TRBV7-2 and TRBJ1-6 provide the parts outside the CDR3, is GAGVSQSPSNKVTEKGKDVELRCDPISGHTALYWYRQSLGQGLEFLIYFQGNSAPDKSGLPSDRFSAERTGGSVSTLTIQRTQQEDSAVYLCASRLTGSYNSPLHFGNGTRLTVT.

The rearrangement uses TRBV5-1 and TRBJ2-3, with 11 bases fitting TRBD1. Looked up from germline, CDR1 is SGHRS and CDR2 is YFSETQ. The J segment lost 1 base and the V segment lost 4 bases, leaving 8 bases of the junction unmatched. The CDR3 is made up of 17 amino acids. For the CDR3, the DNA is TGCGCCAGCAGCGCGAGGACAGGGGGCGTCGGCACAGATACGCAGTATTTT. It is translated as CASSARTGGVGTDTQYF.

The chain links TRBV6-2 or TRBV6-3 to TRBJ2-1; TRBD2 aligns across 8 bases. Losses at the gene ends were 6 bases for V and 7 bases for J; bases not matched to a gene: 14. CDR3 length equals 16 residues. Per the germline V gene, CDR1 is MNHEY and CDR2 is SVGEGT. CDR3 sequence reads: CASRNGRGIGLNEQFF. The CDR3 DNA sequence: TGTGCCAGCAGGAACGGGAGGGGTATAGGTTTGAATGAGCAGTTCTTC.

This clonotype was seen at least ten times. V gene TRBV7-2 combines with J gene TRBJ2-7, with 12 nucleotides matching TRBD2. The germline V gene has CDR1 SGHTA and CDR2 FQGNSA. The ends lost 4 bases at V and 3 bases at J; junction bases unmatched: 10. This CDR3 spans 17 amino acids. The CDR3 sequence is CASSSNFRLAGVYEQYF. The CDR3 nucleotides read TGTGCCAGCAGCTCTAACTTTCGACTAGCGGGGGTCTACGAGCAGTACTTC.

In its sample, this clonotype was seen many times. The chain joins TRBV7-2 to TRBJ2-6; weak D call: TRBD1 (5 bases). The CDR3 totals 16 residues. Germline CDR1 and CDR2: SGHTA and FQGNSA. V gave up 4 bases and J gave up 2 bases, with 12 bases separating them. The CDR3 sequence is CASSSPRGAGANVLTF. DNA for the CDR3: TGTGCCAGCAGCTCCCCTAGGGGTGCTGGGGCCAACGTCCTGACTTTC.

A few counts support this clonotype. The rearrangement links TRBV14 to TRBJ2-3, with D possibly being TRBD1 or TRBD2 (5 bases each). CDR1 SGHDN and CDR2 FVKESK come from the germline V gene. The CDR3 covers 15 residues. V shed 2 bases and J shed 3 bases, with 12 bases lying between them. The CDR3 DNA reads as TGTGCCAGCAGCCAACGACAGCGCGGGACAGATACGCAGTATTTT. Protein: CASSQRQRGTDTQYF.

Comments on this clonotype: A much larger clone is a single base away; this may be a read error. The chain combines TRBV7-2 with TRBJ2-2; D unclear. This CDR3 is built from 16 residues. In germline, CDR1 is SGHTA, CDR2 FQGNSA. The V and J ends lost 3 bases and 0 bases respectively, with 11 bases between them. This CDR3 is CASSFLRPSNTGELFF. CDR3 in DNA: TGTGCCAGCAGCTTTTTACGTCCGTCGAACACCGGGGAGCTGTTTTTT.

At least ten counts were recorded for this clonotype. CDR3: CASSLAQTEQFF. The DNA for the CDR3 is TGTGCCAGCAGCTTAGCGCAGACTGAGCAGTTCTTC. The chain has TRBV11-2 and TRBJ2-1; D not certain. The ends were cut back, 1 base at V and 9 bases at J, with 7 bases in the middle. The germline gives CDR1 SGHAT, CDR2 FQNNGV. The CDR3 covers 12 residues.

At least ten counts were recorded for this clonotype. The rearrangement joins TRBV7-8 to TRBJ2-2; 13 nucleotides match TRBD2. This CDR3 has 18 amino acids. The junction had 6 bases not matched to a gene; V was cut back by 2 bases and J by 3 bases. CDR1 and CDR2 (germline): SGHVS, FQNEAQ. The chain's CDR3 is CASSLIGTSGTHTGELFF. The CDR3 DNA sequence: TGTGCCAGCAGCTTAATCGGGACTAGCGGGACTCACACCGGGGAGCTGTTTTTT. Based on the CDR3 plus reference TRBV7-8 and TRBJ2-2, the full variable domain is GAGVSQSPRYKVAKRGQDVALRCDPISGHVSLFWYQQALGQGPEFLTYFQNEAQLDKSGLPSDRFFAERPEGSVSTLKIQRTQQEDSAVYLCASSLIGTSGTHTGELFFGEGSRLTVL.

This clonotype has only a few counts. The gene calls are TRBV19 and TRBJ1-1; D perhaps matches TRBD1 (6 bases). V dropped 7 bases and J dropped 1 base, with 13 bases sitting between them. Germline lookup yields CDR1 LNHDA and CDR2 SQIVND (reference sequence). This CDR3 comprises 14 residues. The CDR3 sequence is CASNTGTPNTEAFF. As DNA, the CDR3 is TGTGCCAGTAATACCGGGACACCGAACACTGAAGCTTTCTTT.

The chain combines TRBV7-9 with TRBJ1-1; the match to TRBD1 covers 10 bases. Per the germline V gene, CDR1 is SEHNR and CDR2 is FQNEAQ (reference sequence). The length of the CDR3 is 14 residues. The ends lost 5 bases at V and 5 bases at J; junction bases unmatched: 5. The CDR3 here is CASSRGTGETEAFF. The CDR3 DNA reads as TGTGCCAGCAGCCGCGGGACAGGGGAAACTGAAGCTTTCTTT.

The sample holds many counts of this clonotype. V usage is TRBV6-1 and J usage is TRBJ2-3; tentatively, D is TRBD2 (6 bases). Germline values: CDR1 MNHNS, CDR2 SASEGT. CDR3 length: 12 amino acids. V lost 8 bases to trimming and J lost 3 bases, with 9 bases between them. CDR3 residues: CASRGVTDTQYF. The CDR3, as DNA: TGTGCCAGCCGCGGGGTAACAGATACGCAGTATTTT.

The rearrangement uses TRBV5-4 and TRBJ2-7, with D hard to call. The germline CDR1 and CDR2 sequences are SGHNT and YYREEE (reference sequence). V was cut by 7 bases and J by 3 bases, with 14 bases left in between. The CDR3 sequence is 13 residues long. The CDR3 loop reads CASSLDPGYEQYF. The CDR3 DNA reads TGTGCCAGCTCATTGGACCCCGGCTACGAGCAGTACTTC.

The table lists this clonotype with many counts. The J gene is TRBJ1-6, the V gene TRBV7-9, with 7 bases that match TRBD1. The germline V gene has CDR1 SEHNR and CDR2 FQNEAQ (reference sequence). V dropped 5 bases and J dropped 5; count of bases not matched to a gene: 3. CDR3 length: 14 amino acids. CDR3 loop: CASSEGQNNSPLHF. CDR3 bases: TGTGCCAGCAGCGAGGGACAGAATAATTCACCCCTCCACTTT.

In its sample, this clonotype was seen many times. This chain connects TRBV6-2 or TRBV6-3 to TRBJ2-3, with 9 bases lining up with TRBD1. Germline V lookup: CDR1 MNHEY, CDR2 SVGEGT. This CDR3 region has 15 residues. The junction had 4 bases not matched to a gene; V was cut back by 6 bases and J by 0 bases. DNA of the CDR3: TGTGCCAGCAGGATGACAGGGGGTAGCACAGATACGCAGTATTTT. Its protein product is CASRMTGGSTDTQYF.

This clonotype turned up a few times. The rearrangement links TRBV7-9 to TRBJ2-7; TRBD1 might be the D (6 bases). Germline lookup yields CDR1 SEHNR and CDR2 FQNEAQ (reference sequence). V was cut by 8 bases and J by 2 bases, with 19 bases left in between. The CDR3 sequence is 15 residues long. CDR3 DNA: TGTGCCAGCTCCACAGGGCCCTCGGGACCCTACGAGCAGTACTTC. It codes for CASSTGPSGPYEQYF.

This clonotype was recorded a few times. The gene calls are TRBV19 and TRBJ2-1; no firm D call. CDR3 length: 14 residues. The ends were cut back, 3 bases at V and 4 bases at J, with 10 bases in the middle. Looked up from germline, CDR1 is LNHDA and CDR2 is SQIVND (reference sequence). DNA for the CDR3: TGTGCCAGTAGTATCCCCCCAGCTTACAATGAGCAGTTCTTC. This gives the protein CASSIPPAYNEQFF.

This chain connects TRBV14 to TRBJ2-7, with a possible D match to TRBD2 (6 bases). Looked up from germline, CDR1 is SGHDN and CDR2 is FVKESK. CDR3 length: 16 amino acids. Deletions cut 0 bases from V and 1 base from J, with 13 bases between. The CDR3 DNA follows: TGTGCCAGCAGCCAAGATGGTCTCGGGGGTTCCTACGAGCAGTACTTC. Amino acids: CASSQDGLGGSYEQYF.

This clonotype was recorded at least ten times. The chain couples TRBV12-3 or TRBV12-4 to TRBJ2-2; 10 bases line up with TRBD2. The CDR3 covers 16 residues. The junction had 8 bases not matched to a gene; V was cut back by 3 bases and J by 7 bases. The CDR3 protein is CASSLHSGGAHGELFF. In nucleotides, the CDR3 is TGTGCCAGCAGTTTGCACAGCGGGGGGGCCCACGGGGAGCTGTTTTTT.

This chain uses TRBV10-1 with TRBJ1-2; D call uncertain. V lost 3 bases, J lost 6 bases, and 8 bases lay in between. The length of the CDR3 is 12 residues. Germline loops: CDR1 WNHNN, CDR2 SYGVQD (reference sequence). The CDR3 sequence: CASSEGWDGYTF. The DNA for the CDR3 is TGCGCCAGCAGTGAAGGGTGGGATGGCTACACCTTC.

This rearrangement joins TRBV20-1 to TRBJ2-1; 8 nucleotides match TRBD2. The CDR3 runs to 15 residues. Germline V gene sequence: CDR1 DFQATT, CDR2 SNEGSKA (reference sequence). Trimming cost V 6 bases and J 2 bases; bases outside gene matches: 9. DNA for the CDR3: TGCAGTGCCAGGGAGCCGGGGGGGCCCTACAATGAGCAGTTCTTC. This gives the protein CSAREPGGPYNEQFF.

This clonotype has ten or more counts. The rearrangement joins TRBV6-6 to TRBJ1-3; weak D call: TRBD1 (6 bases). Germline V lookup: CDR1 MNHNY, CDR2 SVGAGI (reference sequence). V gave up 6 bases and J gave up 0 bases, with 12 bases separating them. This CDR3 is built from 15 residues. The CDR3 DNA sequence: TGTGCCAGCAGGGTGACAGGATCCTCTGGAAACACCATATATTTT. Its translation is CASRVTGSSGNTIYF.